This TCR beta chain is from a study of cytomegalovirus exposure and HLA in healthy donors (dated by TCRdb to 2016 to 2017). For the study in its entirety: An earlier analysis of roughly 570 of the donors reported approximately 280 Gb of sequence data and 100 million to 120 million unique TCR beta sequences obtained from some 170 million T cells. Approximately 310 gigabases of sequencing data and around 80 million unique TCR sequences made up an early release that covered several hundred HLA-typed donors. Among the roughly 400 genotyped donors, around 81% belonged to the genetic ancestry cluster associated with self-reported Caucasian donors. The study aimed to test whether cataloging public T cell receptors could reveal signatures of past pathogen exposure. The T cell repertoires of some 670 subjects were profiled by immunosequencing and related to cytomegalovirus serostatus. In addition to the first cohort of approximately 670 subjects, a separate validation cohort of 120 different subjects was used. The study combined high-throughput TCR immunosequencing, statistical association of individual TCRs with disease status, and machine learning to predict cytomegalovirus infection status. In a later analysis, previously published TCR beta repertoires from fewer than 750 donors were re-analyzed and high-resolution HLA genotyping was added so that TCR occurrence patterns could be studied. Rather than drawing on any new phenotypic data, the later analysis identified candidate immune exposures from TCR beta sequences and the way those sequences occurred across donors. An earlier analysis of around 640 of the donors used high-throughput TCR beta sequencing to judge whether each TCR beta V gene segment behaved as functional or pseudogenic. Alongside the repertoire data, information on donor age, sex, ethnicity and CMV serostatus was compiled. A later genetic analysis took genome-wide SNP genotypes for about 55% of the 666 donors and used that subset as a discovery cohort. All discovery cohort repertoires had been generated using a single sequencing platform. Both class I and class II loci were covered by HLA typing, at four-digit resolution. The number of typed donors differed by locus: roughly 620-640 for A, B, C, DRB1 and DQB1; approximately 530 for DQA1; about 600 for DPA1; and around 490 for DPB1. A handful of DR-DQ haplotypes were handled as single units for association and clustering because linkage in the cohort was strong. Across 398 genotyped donors of the cohort, an average of about 240,000 unique TCR beta nucleotide sequences per donor were sequenced, and 15% to 20% of those sequences were non-productive. Overall results and qualifications from the work: A further reported finding was that TCR beta sequences accurately predicted the HLA-A and HLA-B alleles for most subjects in the first cohort. HLA typing was unavailable for some donors at each locus, so association tests used only the typed subset. It was suggested by the authors that the approach could potentially be generalized to other disease states and immunological phenotypes. In a later analysis, HLA-associated TCR beta chains showed more clonal expansion and lower generation probabilities than non-associated chains that were equally common. In a later analysis, the rate of TCR association differed among HLA loci, with DRB1 alleles having the most associated TCRs and HLA-C alleles having the fewest. The study listed 164 TCR beta chains as associated with cytomegalovirus. Linkage disequilibrium might explain the correlated functional status among segregating V segments, but an unknown experimental factor could not be ruled out. Roughly uniform sequencing depth across donors was assumed in presence/absence analyses, although this assumption may not hold. Because counts were too low, about 15 rarely observed V segments, including chromosome 9 orphons, were left out of the earlier analysis of a few hundred of the donors. The only immune exposure information available for the cohort was CMV serostatus. Cytomegalovirus status was reported to be diagnosed by the classifier with high specificity and sensitivity in both the original and validation cohorts. This cohort had only TCR beta chains sequenced, and the lack of alpha or paired-chain data limited which features could be detected. In a later analysis, several top co-occurrence clusters were reported to appear linked to parvovirus B19, influenza, CMV and Epstein-Barr virus. A cluster of highly shared sequence variants was judged likely to represent a technical artifact of the sequencing pipeline. A later analysis associated some 17,000 TCR beta sequences with specific HLA alleles at a false discovery rate of 0.05. Most TCR sequences were observed very rarely across donors, whereas some public TCRs were present in many individuals. Broadly in line with IMGT annotations, most TCR beta V segments showed up in productive rearrangements about 87% or about 30% of the time in an earlier analysis of some 590 of the donors. In vitro tests confirmed that a few of the cytomegalovirus-associated TCR beta chains recognize cytomegalovirus antigens. An association between a missense DCLRE1C variant and V-gene and J-gene trimming of TCR beta chains was found in a later genetic analysis and replicated in an independent cohort. Compared with the roughly 700-donor mean, donors in an Asian-associated ancestry cluster had fewer N-insertions in productive TCRs, according to a later genetic analysis. Most CMV-associated TCR beta chains appeared to be HLA-restricted in a later analysis, and the HLA associations seemed to be driven largely by CMV exposure. When HLA alleles, especially DR and DQ, strongly co-occurred, attributing TCR associations to individual alleles was difficult. Some IMGT-functional V segments, including TRBV6-2 and TRBV6-3, could not be distinguished by the 87-base-pair reads and were therefore excluded.

The receptor library was made with the immunoSEQ multiplex PCR assay. The multiplex PCR relied on a mix of 60 forward primers for TCR Vbeta segments and 13 reverse primers for TCR Jbeta segments. The CDR3 region of rearranged TCR beta genes was amplified from genomic DNA by a multiplex PCR assay. Amplified TCR beta libraries were sequenced as 87-base-pair reads on the Illumina HiSeq System. Under the source paper's analysis protocol: A later analysis tallied 75 million to 95 million unique TCR beta chains across the 660 or so repertoires, and roughly 11 million of those chains were shared by two or more donors. Raw reads were error-corrected and collapsed into unique sequences with a nearest-neighbor algorithm that merged closely related sequences to remove PCR and sequencing errors. CDR3 sequences were aligned to IMGT reference sequences to assign V, D and J gene segments. For a sequence to be retained, a match of at least six nucleotides was required to both a V gene segment and a J gene segment. A rearrangement counted as productive if the CDR3 had no stop codons and remained in frame with V and J, and every other rearrangement counted as non-productive. CDR3 was defined by IMGT convention, running from the second conserved V-encoded cysteine to the conserved J-encoded phenylalanine. In an earlier analysis of some 550 of the donors, sequences lacking an unambiguous match to a single V gene segment were excluded. An earlier analysis of around 600 of the donors classified V segments as functional when productive rearrangements were above 56.7% and as segregating when the standard deviation between donors was above 5%. A statistical classification framework was developed to diagnose cytomegalovirus status using the catalog of TCR beta chain sequences. V and J gene assignment, in a later analysis, came from comparing TCR nucleotide sequences with IMGT/GENE-DB human TR gene sequences. A later analysis assigned CDR3 sequences and most-parsimonious VDJ recombination scenarios with the TCRdist pipeline. In a later analysis, every TCR beta chain was defined by the combination of its CDR3 amino acid sequence and its V-gene family, and reads without a unique V-gene family were dropped. A later analysis removed several hundred highly shared, low-generation-probability nucleotide sequences to deal with suspected cross-contamination and a sequencing artifact. A later analysis calculated a clonal expansion index for each public chain from normalized within-repertoire ranks of inferred template counts. In a later analysis, generation probabilities were computed using a VDJ recombination model fitted to out-of-frame rearrangements, and the results were checked against IGoR. A later analysis scored TCR-TCR, TCR-HLA and TCR-CMV co-occurrence with hypergeometric tests, applying a repertoire-size bias correction to TCR pairs. To estimate false discovery rates, a later analysis permuted the HLA or CMV assignments 20 times. In a later analysis, co-occurring TCRs were grouped with DBSCAN, and TCRdist sequence similarity was added when clustering was performed within HLA-allele-positive subsets. Repertoires with fewer than 30,000 or more than 120,000 public chains, plus five repertoires with anomalous nucleotide sharing, were excluded from co-occurrence clustering. The source is immuneACCESS, and TCRdb retained only in-frame sequences with V and J called. Part of the clones is not carried over; for the studies checked, unresolved V genes explain less than half of this, and the remainder is unexplained. The V and J calls and clone size are taken from that table; D and trimming were inferred from the DNA. This sample has 150,000 to 200,000 clones in its table, and less than 90% of those were observed once. In total, the top ten clones hold just under 2% of the sample.

The cohort comprised around 700 healthy bone marrow donors. At the time of sampling, all cohort members were nominally healthy, though unrecorded immune exposures were likely present. The donor was CMV seronegative and belonged to the group of roughly 330 seronegative cohort members. Each donor provided a peripheral blood sample, and peripheral blood mononuclear cells were used for TCR beta sequencing. Genomic DNA extraction from the blood cell samples was performed with the Qiagen DNeasy Blood Extraction Kit. Comment on this clone: Its binding antigen is unknown. No base quality information exists; no much larger clone differs at one position.

CDR1 and CDR2 are read off the germline V gene (reference sequence) as GTSNPN and SVGIG. The CDR3 goes from the cysteine to the phenylalanine over 14 residues. The entry retains the CDR3 DNA only, 42 bases that are in frame from base 1. Cut back by 3 bases and 8 bases, the V and J ends lie 14 bases apart. The receptor comes from a woman aged 18 to 35 in good health and CMV-seronegative. Recombination joined TRBV30 with TRBJ1-6, with the D segment identity uncertain. The source material was PBMCs. The CDR3 in this case is CAWRSAGSHSPLHF. The nucleotides read TGTGCCTGGAGGTCGGCGGGGTCCCATTCACCCCTCCACTTT.